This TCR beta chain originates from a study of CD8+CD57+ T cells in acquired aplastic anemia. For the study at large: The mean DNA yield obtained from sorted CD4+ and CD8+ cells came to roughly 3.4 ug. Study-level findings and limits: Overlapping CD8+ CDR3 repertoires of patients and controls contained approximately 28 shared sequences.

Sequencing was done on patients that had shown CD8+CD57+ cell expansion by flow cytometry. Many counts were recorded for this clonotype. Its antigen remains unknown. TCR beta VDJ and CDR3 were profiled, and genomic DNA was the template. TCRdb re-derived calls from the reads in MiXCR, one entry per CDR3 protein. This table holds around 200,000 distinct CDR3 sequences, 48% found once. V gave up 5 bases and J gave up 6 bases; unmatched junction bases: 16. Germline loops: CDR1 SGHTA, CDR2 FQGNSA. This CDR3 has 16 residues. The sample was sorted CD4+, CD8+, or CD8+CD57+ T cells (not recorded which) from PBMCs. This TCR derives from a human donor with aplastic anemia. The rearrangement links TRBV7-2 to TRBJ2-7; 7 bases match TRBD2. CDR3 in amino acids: CASSLALQGGTTEQYF. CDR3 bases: TGTGCCAGCAGCCTCGCGCTTCAGGGAGGGACGACCGAGCAGTACTTC.